This entry lists 7 T cell receptor beta chains sequenced from one sample in a study of neurological immune-mediated disorders. TCRdb reprocessed the 5' RACE reads via MiXCR and lists one record per CDR3 protein. The table has 65,000 to 90,000 distinct CDR3 sequences, 10% seen once. Sequencing was done on a sample of PBMCs. All receptors come from a middle-aged man in good health.

This clonotype came up many times. The CDR3 DNA reads as TGTGCCAGCAGCTCTCCTAGATCCCAGGCCCAGTACTTC. Translated: CASSSPRSQAQYF. V usage is TRBV11-2 and J usage is TRBJ2-5; D ambiguous. The germline V gene encodes CDR1 SGHAT and CDR2 FQNNGV. The V and J ends lost 4 bases and 9 bases respectively, with 15 bases between them. The CDR3 has 13 residues.

In this sample, this clonotype turned up many times. The chain couples TRBV29-1 to TRBJ2-1; tentatively, D is TRBD2 (5 bases). Germline loops: CDR1 SQVTM, CDR2 ANQGSEA. V was pared by 8 bases and J by 7 bases, with 12 bases between. The CDR3 has 11 residues. The CDR3 reads CSLGGANEQFF. In DNA form, the CDR3 reads TGCAGCCTCGGAGGAGCGAATGAGCAGTTCTTC.

This clonotype was counted many times. This rearrangement joins TRBV7-9 to TRBJ1-1, with a tentative D call TRBD1 (5 bases). With 3 bases removed from V and 2 bases from J, the gap between germline ends came to 10 bases. The CDR3 sequence is 14 residues long. The germline gives CDR1 SEHNR, CDR2 FQNEAQ (reference sequence). Here the CDR3 reads CASSFGQGNTEAFF. Here the CDR3 DNA reads TGTGCCAGCAGCTTCGGGCAGGGCAACACTGAAGCTTTCTTT.

This clonotype was seen a handful of times. This sequence joins TRBV12-3 or TRBV12-4 and TRBJ1-5, with D unclear. V shed 5 bases and J shed 0 bases, with 5 bases lying between them. CDR3 length: 13 amino acids. CDR3 coding DNA: TGTGCCAGCAGTGATAGTAGCAATCAGCCCCAGCATTTT. Its protein product is CASSDSSNQPQHF.

The table lists this clonotype with many counts. The genes are TRBV20-1 and TRBJ2-1; no clear D. CDR3 length equals 14 residues. V lost 1 base and J 4 bases, leaving 11 bases between the germline ends. The germline gives CDR1 DFQATT, CDR2 SNEGSKA (reference sequence). This chain's CDR3 is CSARATTPYNEQFF. In DNA, the CDR3 is TGCAGTGCTAGAGCGACAACCCCTTACAATGAGCAGTTCTTC.

The chain couples TRBV2 to TRBJ2-7; D is possibly TRBD1 (6 bases). This CDR3 has 14 residues. Trimming cost V 11 bases and J 8 bases, with 25 bases left between them. The V gene's germline CDR1 is SNHLY and CDR2 FYNNEI. Here the CDR3 reads CAGSIYSSGDKQYF. As DNA, the CDR3 is TGTGCCGGGTCTATTTATTCGTCCGGGGACAAGCAGTACTTC.

The chain links TRBV30 to TRBJ2-7; TRBD1 matches 9 bases. Germline CDR1 GTSNPN, CDR2 SVGIG (reference sequence). The V and J ends lost 5 bases and 5 bases, in that order; junction bases with no gene match: 10. The CDR3 runs 14 residues. CDR3 loop: CAWDGTGSIDEQYF. The DNA of the CDR3 is TGTGCCTGGGATGGGACAGGGAGTATCGACGAGCAGTACTTC. Looking up the rest from reference TRBV30 and TRBJ2-7 gives the full variable domain: SQTIHQWPATLVQPVGSPLSLECTVEGTSNPNLYWYRQAAGRGLQLLFYSVGIGQISSEVPQNLSASRPQDRQFILSSKKLLLSDSGFYLCAWDGTGSIDEQYFGPGTRLTVT.